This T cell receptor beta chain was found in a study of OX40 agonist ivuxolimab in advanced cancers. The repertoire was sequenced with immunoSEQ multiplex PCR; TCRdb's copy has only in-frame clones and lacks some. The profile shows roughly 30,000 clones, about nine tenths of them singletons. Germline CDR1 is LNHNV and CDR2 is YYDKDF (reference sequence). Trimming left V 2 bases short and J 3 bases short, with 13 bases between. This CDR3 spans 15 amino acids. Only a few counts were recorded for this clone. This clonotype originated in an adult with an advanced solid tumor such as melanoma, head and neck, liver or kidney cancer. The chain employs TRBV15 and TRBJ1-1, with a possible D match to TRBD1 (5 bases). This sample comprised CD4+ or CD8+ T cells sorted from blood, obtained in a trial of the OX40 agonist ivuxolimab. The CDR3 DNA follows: TGTGCCACCAGCAGATGGGGAATGGGGGACACTGAAGCTTTCTTT. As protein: CATSRWGMGDTEAFF.